These 10 T cell receptor beta chains were all obtained from the same sample, sequenced in a study of OX40 agonist ivuxolimab in advanced cancers. Some clones are missing from TCRdb's copy, which holds only in-frame ones; the method was immunoSEQ multiplex PCR. The sample lists 80,000 to 100,000 clones, roughly 84% occurring once. Sample: CD4+ or CD8+ T cells sorted from blood, taken in a trial of the OX40 agonist ivuxolimab. These receptors all come from an adult with an advanced solid tumor such as melanoma, head and neck, liver or kidney cancer.

The chain is built from TRBV6-6 and TRBJ2-3; D perhaps matches TRBD1 (6 bases). The germline V gene encodes CDR1 MNHNY and CDR2 SVGAGI (reference sequence). V was pared by 5 bases and J by 7 bases, with 7 bases between. The CDR3 length is 11 residues. This CDR3 reads CASSGQYTQYF. The CDR3 DNA follows: TGTGCCAGCAGTGGACAGTATACGCAGTATTTT.

This clone was seen a single time. The chain's CDR3 is CAIPQGLAGGRRNEQFF. The CDR3 DNA reads TGCGCCATCCCCCAGGGACTAGCGGGGGGGCGGAGGAATGAGCAGTTCTTC. V is TRBV10-1 and J is TRBJ2-1; the match to TRBD2 covers 16 bases. The ends lost 10 bases at V and 7 bases at J; junction bases unmatched: 13. The germline V gene encodes CDR1 WNHNN and CDR2 SYGVQD (reference sequence). The length of the CDR3 is 17 residues.

This clone appeared a single time. The chain joins TRBV19 to TRBJ1-4, with D unclear. V gave up 2 bases and J gave up 3 bases, with 7 bases separating them. CDR3 length equals 14 residues. Per the germline V gene, CDR1 is LNHDA and CDR2 is SQIVND (reference sequence). The CDR3 nucleotides are TGTGCCAGTAGTATACAGGCCTCTAATGAAAAACTGTTTTTT. Its translation is CASSIQASNEKLFF.

This chain uses TRBV9 with TRBJ2-2, with TRBD2 matching over 11 bases. CDR1 is SGDLS and CDR2 is YYNGEE in the germline V gene. The CDR3 contains 15 residues. The V segment lost 1 base and the J segment 4 bases; nucleotides outside the gene matches: 0. CDR3 in DNA: TGTGCCAGCAGCGTACTAGCGGGGGGCACCGGGGAGCTGTTTTTT. Amino acids: CASSVLAGGTGELFF. Supplemented by reference TRBV9 and TRBJ2-2, the full variable domain reads DSGVTQTPKHLITATGQRVTLRCSPRSGDLSVYWYQQSLDQGLQFLIQYYNGEERAKGNILERFSAQQFPDLHSELNLSSLELGDSALYFCASSVLAGGTGELFFGEGSRLTVL.

V is TRBV19 and J is TRBJ1-5; 7 nucleotides agree with TRBD1. Looked up from germline, CDR1 is LNHDA and CDR2 is SQIVND (reference sequence). Unmatched junction bases numbered 10, after V lost 5 bases and J lost 3 bases. The CDR3 extends over 16 amino acids. This CDR3 reads CASSLGGGGYNQPQHF. The CDR3 DNA reads as TGTGCCAGTAGTTTAGGAGGGGGCGGGTACAATCAGCCCCAGCATTTT.

J is TRBJ2-7 and V is TRBV7-8; D is ambiguous. CDR1 is SGHVS and CDR2 is FQNEAQ in the germline V gene. V was trimmed by 4 bases and J by 4 bases, leaving 14 bases between them. The CDR3 has 14 residues. CDR3 nucleotides: TGTGCCAGCAGCTCCAGCAAGCTTGGGTACGAGCAGTACTTC. It yields the protein CASSSSKLGYEQYF.

The genes are TRBV18 and TRBJ1-1; D unclear. The germline V and J ends were trimmed by 2 bases and 4 bases, with 11 bases remaining between them. Germline loops: CDR1 KGHSH, CDR2 LQKENI. This CDR3 spans 14 amino acids. CDR3 sequence: CASSPIELSTEAFF. CDR3 bases: TGTGCCAGCTCACCAATAGAGTTATCCACTGAAGCTTTCTTT.

This clone was detected once. The chain uses TRBV10-3 and TRBJ1-6; the match to TRBD1 covers 7 bases. The CDR3 is made up of 15 amino acids. The V gene end was trimmed by 5 bases and the J gene end by 10 bases; junction bases not matched to a gene: 11. The germline V gene encodes CDR1 ENHRY and CDR2 SYGVKD. CDR3 sequence reads: CAISTATGLGSPLHF. CDR3 nucleotides: TGTGCCATCAGTACAGCGACAGGGTTAGGATCACCCCTCCACTTT.

The gene calls are TRBV9 and TRBJ1-6; no definite D call. Per the germline V gene, CDR1 is SGDLS and CDR2 is YYNGEE. The ends were cut back, 3 bases at V and 8 bases at J, with 6 bases in the middle. CDR3 length equals 12 residues. The DNA for the CDR3 is TGTGCCAGCAGCGGTCGGGATTCACCCCTCCACTTT. Translation: CASSGRDSPLHF.

The chain has TRBV6-6 and TRBJ1-2, with D maybe TRBD1 (6 bases). The CDR3 runs 14 residues. Per germline, CDR1 MNHNY and CDR2 SVGAGI (reference sequence). The germline V and J ends were trimmed by 5 bases and 3 bases, with 13 bases remaining between them. CDR3: CASSLTGSDYGYTF. CDR3 nucleotides: TGTGCCAGCAGTCTAACAGGGAGTGACTATGGCTACACCTTC.